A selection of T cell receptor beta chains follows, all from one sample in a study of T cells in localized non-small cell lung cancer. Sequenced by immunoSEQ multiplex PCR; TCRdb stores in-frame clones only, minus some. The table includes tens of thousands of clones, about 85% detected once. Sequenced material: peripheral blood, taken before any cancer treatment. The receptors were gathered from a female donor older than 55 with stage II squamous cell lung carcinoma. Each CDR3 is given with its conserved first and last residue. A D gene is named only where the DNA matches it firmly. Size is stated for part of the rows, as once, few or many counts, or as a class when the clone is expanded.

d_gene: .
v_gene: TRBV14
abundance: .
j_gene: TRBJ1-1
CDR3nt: TGTGCCAGCAGCTTAAAGTGGCAGGCAACCGAAGCTTTCTTT
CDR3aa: CASSLKWQATEAFF

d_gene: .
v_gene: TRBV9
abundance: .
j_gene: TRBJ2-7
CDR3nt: TGTGCCAGCAGCGTAGAGGAACAGGACACCTACGAGCAGTACTTC
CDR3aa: CASSVEEQDTYEQYF

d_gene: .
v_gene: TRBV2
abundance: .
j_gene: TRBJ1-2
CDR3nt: TGTGCCAGCAGTGAAATTGGGATTCGTTCCTATGGCTACACCTTC
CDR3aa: CASSEIGIRSYGYTF

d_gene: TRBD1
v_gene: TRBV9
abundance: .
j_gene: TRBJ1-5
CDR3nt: TGTGCCAGCAGCCGGACAGGTAGCAATCAGCCCCAGCATTTT
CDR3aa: CASSRTGSNQPQHF

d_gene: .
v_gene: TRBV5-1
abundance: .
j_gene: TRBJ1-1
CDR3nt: TGCGCCAGCAGCTCCGGGACACTCGGGGCCACTGAAGCTTTCTTT
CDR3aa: CASSSGTLGATEAFF

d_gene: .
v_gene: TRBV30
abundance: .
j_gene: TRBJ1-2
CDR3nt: TGTGCCTGGACAGTAACAAGGAATGGCTACACCTTC
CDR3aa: CAWTVTRNGYTF

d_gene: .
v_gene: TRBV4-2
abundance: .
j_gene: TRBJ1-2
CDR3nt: TGTGCCAGCAGCCAAGAAGGAGGCGGCTATGGCTACACCTTC
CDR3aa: CASSQEGGGYGYTF

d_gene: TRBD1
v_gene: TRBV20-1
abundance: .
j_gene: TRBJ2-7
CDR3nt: TGCAGTGCCCAGACAGGGTACGAGCAGTACTTC
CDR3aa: CSAQTGYEQYF

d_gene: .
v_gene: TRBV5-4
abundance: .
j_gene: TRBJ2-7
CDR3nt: TGTGCCAGCAGCTCGGAGACAGCACTGGGCTACGAGCAGTACTTC
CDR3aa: CASSSETALGYEQYF

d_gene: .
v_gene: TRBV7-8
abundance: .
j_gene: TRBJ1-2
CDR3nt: TGTGCCAGCAGCTCCGCCGTCGCCGGAGCGGGAGGCTACACCTTC
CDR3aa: CASSSAVAGAGGYTF

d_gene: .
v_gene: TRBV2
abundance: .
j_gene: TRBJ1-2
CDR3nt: TGTGCAAGCACTGAGTCGGGTCGACAGGCATACCCCAATGGCTACACCTTC
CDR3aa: CASTESGRQAYPNGYTF

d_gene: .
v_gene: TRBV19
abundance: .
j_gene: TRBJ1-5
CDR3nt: TGTGCCAGTAGTACAACAGGGTTCGGCAATCAGCCCCAGCATTTT
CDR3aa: CASSTTGFGNQPQHF

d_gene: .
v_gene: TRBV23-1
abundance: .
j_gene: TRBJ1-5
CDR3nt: TGCGCCAGCAGTCCGCCAGGCCCCAATCAGCCCCAGCATTTT
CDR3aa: CASSPPGPNQPQHF

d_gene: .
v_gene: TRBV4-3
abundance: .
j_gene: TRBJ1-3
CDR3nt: TGCGCCAGCAGCCAAGATCCGGACAGAGTCCTCCGTCGATCTGGAAACACCATATATTTT
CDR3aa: CASSQDPDRVLRRSGNTIYF

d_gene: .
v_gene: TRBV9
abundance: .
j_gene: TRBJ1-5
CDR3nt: TGTGCCAGCAGCGTAGGAACCATCAATCAGCCCCAGCATTTT
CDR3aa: CASSVGTINQPQHF

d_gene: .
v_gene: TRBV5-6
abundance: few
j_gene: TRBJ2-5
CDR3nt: TGTGCCAGCAGCTTGGACGGGGGATCAGAGACCCAGTACTTC
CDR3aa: CASSLDGGSETQYF

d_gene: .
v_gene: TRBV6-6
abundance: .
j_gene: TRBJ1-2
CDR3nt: TGTGCCAGCAGGACAGGAGACTATGGCTACACCTTC
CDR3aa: CASRTGDYGYTF

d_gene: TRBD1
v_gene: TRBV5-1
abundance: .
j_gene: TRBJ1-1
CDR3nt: TGCGCCAGCAGCACCCAGACAGGGCTAGGCGCTGAAGCTTTCTTT
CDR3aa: CASSTQTGLGAEAFF

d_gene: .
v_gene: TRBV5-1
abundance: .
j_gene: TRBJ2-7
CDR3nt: TGCGCCAGCAGCTTGGAGGGCCGCTACGAGCAGTACTTC
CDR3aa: CASSLEGRYEQYF

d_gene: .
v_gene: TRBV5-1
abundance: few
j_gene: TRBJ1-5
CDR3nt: TGCGCCAGCAGCTTGGCCGTCACAGGGCAAAATCAGCCCCAGCATTTT
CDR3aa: CASSLAVTGQNQPQHF

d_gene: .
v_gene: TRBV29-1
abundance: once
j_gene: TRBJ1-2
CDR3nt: TGCAGCGTCTCACAGGCTAACTATGGCTACACCTTC
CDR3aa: CSVSQANYGYTF

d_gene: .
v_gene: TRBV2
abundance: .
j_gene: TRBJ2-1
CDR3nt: TGTGCCAGCCGTCACGGATCAGACCACAATGAGCAGTTCTTC
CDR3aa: CASRHGSDHNEQFF

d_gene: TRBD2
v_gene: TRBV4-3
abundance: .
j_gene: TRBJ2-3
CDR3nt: TGCGCCAGCAGCCAAGAGGGTTGGACTAGCGGGCCCACAGATACGCAGTATTTT
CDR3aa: CASSQEGWTSGPTDTQYF

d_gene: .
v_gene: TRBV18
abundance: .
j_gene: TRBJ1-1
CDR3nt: TGTGCCAGCTCACCACCCGCCCGGGGGGAGGCTGAAGCTTTCTTT
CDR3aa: CASSPPARGEAEAFF

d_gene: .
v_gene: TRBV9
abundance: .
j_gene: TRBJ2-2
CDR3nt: TGTGCCAGCAGCGAATCGCCCACCGGGGAGCTGTTTTTT
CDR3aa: CASSESPTGELFF

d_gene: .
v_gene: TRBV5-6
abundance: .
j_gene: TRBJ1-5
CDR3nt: TGTGCCAGCAGCCCCGGTGGGGGTGTTGGCAATCAGCCCCAGCATTTT
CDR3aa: CASSPGGGVGNQPQHF

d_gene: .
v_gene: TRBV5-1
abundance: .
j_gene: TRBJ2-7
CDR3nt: TGCGCCAGCAGCATCTACGGGGAAGCCTCCTACGAGCAGTACTTC
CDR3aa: CASSIYGEASYEQYF

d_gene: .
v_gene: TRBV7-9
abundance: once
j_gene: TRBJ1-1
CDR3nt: TGTGCCAGCAGCTTAGAGAGGGAAGAAGCTTTCTTT
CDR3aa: CASSLEREEAFF

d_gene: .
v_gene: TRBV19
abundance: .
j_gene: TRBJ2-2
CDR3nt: TGTGCCAGTAGTCGGGGCACCCGGTACGAGGAGCTGTTTTTT
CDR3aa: CASSRGTRYEELFF

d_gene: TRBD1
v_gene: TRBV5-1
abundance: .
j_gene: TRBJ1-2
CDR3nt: TGCGCCAGCAGCATAAAGGGACAGGGGTATGGCTACACCTTC
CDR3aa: CASSIKGQGYGYTF

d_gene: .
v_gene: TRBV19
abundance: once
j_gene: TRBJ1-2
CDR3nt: TGTGCCAGTCGCCTGAGGGGCATTAGTCATGGCTACACCTTC
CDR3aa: CASRLRGISHGYTF

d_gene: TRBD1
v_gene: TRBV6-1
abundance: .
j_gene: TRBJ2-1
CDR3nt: TGTGCCAGCAGTGAAGCGGTGCCAGGGGGTAATGAGCAGTTCTTC
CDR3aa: CASSEAVPGGNEQFF

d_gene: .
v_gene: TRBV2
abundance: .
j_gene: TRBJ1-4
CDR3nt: TGTGCCAGCAGAGAGAGGAGGGGCGGCGATGAAAAACTGTTTTTT
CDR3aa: CASRERRGGDEKLFF

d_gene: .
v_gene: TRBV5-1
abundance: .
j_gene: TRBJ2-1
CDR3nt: TGCGCCAGCAGCTTGGTGGTGAGCTCCTACAATGAGCAGTTCTTC
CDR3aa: CASSLVVSSYNEQFF

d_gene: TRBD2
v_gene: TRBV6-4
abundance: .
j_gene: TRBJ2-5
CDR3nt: TGTGCCAGCAGCTCCTGGACTAGCGGGGGAATAGAGACCCAGTACTTC
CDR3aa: CASSSWTSGGIETQYF

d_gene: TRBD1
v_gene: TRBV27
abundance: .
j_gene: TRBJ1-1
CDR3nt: TGTGCCAGCTCGCTTACAGGGGGCGGTCGGACTGAAGCTTTCTTT
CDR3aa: CASSLTGGGRTEAFF

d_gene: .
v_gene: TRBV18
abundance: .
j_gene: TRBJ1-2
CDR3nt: TGTGCCAGCTCAACGGACACCTATGGCTACACCTTC
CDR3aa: CASSTDTYGYTF

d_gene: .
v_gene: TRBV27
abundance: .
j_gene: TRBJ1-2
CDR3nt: TGTGCCAGCAGTGTCAGGGCAGGAATTAACTATGGCTACACCTTC
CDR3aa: CASSVRAGINYGYTF

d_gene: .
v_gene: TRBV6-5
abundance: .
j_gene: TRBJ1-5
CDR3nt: TGTGCCAGCAGTCGGTCAGGGAACGGGAATCAGCCCCAGCATTTT
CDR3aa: CASSRSGNGNQPQHF

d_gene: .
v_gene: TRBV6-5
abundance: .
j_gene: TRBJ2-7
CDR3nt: TGTGCCAGCAGTTCCGGGGTCGGGGGCGAGCAGTACTTC
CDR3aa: CASSSGVGGEQYF

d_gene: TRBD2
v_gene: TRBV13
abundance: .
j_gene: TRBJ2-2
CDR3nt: TGTGCCAGCAGCGGACTAGCGGAGAACACCGGGGAGCTGTTTTTT
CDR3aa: CASSGLAENTGELFF

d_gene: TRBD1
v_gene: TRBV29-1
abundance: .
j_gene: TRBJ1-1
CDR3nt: TGCAGCGTTGGGGCAGGGGGCGCTACTGAAGCTTTCTTT
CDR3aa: CSVGAGGATEAFF

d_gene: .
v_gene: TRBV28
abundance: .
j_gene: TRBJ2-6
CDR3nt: TGTGCCAGCAGTTTAGCCCTTACAAGTTCTGGGGCCAACGTCCTGACTTTC
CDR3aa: CASSLALTSSGANVLTF

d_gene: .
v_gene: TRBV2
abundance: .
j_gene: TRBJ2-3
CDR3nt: TGTGCCAGCGGGGGGCGCACAGATACGCAGTATTTT
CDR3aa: CASGGRTDTQYF